Presented here are 23 T cell receptor beta chains from one specimen sequenced in a study of T-cell memory formation after mild COVID-19. From the 5' RACE reads, TCRdb called clonotypes with MiXCR, one entry per CDR3 protein. The sample has more than 200,000 distinct CDR3 sequences; roughly 15% are singletons. Sequences were obtained from PBMCs or a T cell subset sorted from them (not recorded which). The receptors derive from a man aged 18 to 35 who had mild COVID-19 (a few samples of this study predate the infection). Cell type and time point are not known.

This clonotype was observed a handful of times. The CDR3 bases are TGTGCCAGCAGCCAAGAGGGGGAGGACGAGCAGTACTTC. As protein: CASSQEGEDEQYF. The gene calls are TRBV3-1 and TRBJ2-7; D is perhaps TRBD2 (6 bases). CDR3 size: 13 residues. Trimming removed 0 bases from V and 5 bases from J, with 8 bases in between. Germline CDR1 LGHDT, CDR2 YNNKEL (reference sequence).

This clonotype was picked up a small number of times. V usage is TRBV6-5 and J usage is TRBJ1-5; possibly TRBD1 for D (5 bases). The CDR3 runs 15 residues. Trimming pared 0 bases from V and 5 bases from J, leaving 11 bases between. Germline CDR1 reads MNHEY; CDR2 reads SVGAGI. This CDR3 reads CASSYSRGGDQPQHF. In DNA, the CDR3 is TGTGCCAGCAGTTACTCGAGGGGAGGGGATCAGCCCCAGCATTTT.

This clonotype was counted only a few times. The chain joins TRBV7-8 to TRBJ2-7, with D tentatively TRBD1 or TRBD2 (5 bases each). CDR3 size: 14 residues. Trimming removed 0 bases at V and 3 bases at J, with 9 bases between. Germline V lookup: CDR1 SGHVS, CDR2 FQNEAQ. The CDR3 DNA sequence: TGTGCCAGCAGCTTAGCCTTTGGGGGCTACGAGCAGTACGTC. This sequence encodes CASSLAFGGYEQYV.

V is TRBV7-2 and J is TRBJ2-7; D possibly corresponds to TRBD2 (6 bases). Germline V lookup: CDR1 SGHTA, CDR2 FQGNSA. The CDR3 length is 15 residues. CDR3 loop: CASRLALGGPYEQYV. The DNA of the CDR3 is TGTGCCAGCAGATTAGCTCTGGGGGGTCCATACGAGCAGTACGTC.

This chain uses TRBV28 with TRBJ2-2; 7 nucleotides match TRBD1. Looked up from germline, CDR1 is MDHEN and CDR2 is SYDVKM. The ends lost 1 base at V and 8 bases at J; junction bases unmatched: 7. The CDR3 contains 15 residues. CDR3 loop: CASSLLDEGAGELFF. In DNA, the CDR3 is TGTGCCAGCAGTTTATTGGACGAGGGGGCGGGGGAGCTGTTTTTT.

The rearrangement uses TRBV12-3 or TRBV12-4 and TRBJ1-6; D might be TRBD1 (5 bases). Trimming removed 8 bases at V and 8 bases at J, with 13 bases between. The CDR3 sequence is 13 residues long. The CDR3 spells CASGRQGYSPLHF. DNA of the CDR3: TGTGCCAGCGGTCGTCAGGGATATTCACCCCTCCACTTT.

The chain is built from TRBV15 and TRBJ2-5; TRBD1 matches 8 bases. Trimming took 1 base from V and 5 from J; bases not matched to a gene: 6. Germline CDR1 is LNHNV and CDR2 is YYDKDF (reference sequence). This CDR3 has 15 residues. CDR3: CATSRGSGGQETQYF. The CDR3 coding sequence is TGTGCCACCAGCAGAGGGTCAGGGGGCCAGGAGACCCAGTACTTC.

A few counts support this clonotype. The chain combines TRBV29-1 with TRBJ2-2, with D possibly TRBD1 on 5 matching bases. With 3 bases removed from V and 4 bases from J, the gap between germline ends came to 9 bases. Per the germline V gene, CDR1 is SQVTM and CDR2 is ANQGSEA. CDR3 size: 13 residues. CDR3 sequence: CSVDDSSTGELFF. The CDR3 DNA sequence: TGCAGCGTTGATGACAGCAGCACCGGGGAGCTGTTTTTT.

In its sample, this clonotype was seen a few times. This chain links TRBV6-2 or TRBV6-3 with TRBJ1-6; 7 nucleotides match TRBD1. The junction had 4 bases not matched to a gene; V was cut back by 6 bases and J by 5 bases. The CDR3 sequence is 14 residues long. Per germline, CDR1 MNHEY and CDR2 SVGEGT. The CDR3 reads CASSPTGNNSPLHF. CDR3 nucleotides: TGTGCCAGCAGCCCGACAGGGAATAATTCACCCCTCCACTTT.

This clonotype was picked up a small number of times. The chain combines TRBV3-1 with TRBJ2-7; D ambiguous. V shed 4 bases and J shed 1 base, with 14 bases lying between them. Germline CDR1 is LGHDT and CDR2 is YNNKEL (reference sequence). This CDR3 is built from 15 residues. This CDR3 is CASSLRHEQSYEQYF. The CDR3 bases are TGTGCCAGCAGCCTGCGTCATGAACAATCCTACGAGCAGTACTTC.

This clonotype was seen a few times. This sequence joins TRBV7-6 and TRBJ1-6, with a weak D call TRBD1 (5 bases). The germline CDR1 and CDR2 sequences are SGHVS and FNYEAQ. Trimming stripped 1 base from V and 12 bases from J, with 13 bases between. The CDR3 runs 14 residues. CDR3 DNA sequence: TGTGCCAGCAGCTTAGTTGCTGGGGGGGGACCCCTCCACTTT. It translates to CASSLVAGGGPLHF. The full variable domain, rest sourced from reference TRBV7-6 and TRBJ1-6, is GAGVSQSPRYKVTKRGQDVALRCDPISGHVSLYWYRQALGQGPEFLTYFNYEAQQDKSGLPNDRFSAERPEGSISTLTIQRTEQRDSAMYRCASSLVAGGGPLHFGNGTRLTVT.

This clonotype was counted only a few times. The chain combines TRBV4-3 with TRBJ2-3; 11 bases fit TRBD2. This CDR3 has 15 amino acids. The J segment lost 9 bases and the V segment lost 2 bases, leaving 7 bases of the junction unmatched. Germline CDR1 LGHNA, CDR2 YSLEER. The CDR3 here is CASSQLVAGGHTQYF. The CDR3 coding sequence is TGCGCCAGCAGCCAACTGGTAGCGGGGGGGCACACGCAGTATTTT.

This clonotype was observed at least ten times. V gene TRBV6-5 combines with J gene TRBJ1-1; 10 nucleotides align to TRBD1. This CDR3 is 15 amino acids long. Per germline, CDR1 MNHEY and CDR2 SVGAGI. V lost 1 base and J lost 5; bases outside the gene matches: 4. CDR3 protein: CASSYWKGQGTEAFF. For the CDR3, the DNA is TGTGCCAGCAGTTACTGGAAGGGACAGGGGACTGAAGCTTTCTTT.

This clonotype was picked up many times. The chain is built from TRBV2 and TRBJ1-1, with TRBD1 identical over 8 bases. After removal of 8 bases from V and 0 bases from J, the junction contained 2 bases not matched to a gene. The CDR3 contains 13 residues. Germline V gives CDR1 SNHLY, CDR2 FYNNEI. For the CDR3, the DNA is TGTGCCAGCGGGACAGGAATGAACACTGAAGCTTTCTTT. Residues: CASGTGMNTEAFF.

The rearrangement links TRBV5-1 to TRBJ2-3, with D maybe TRBD1 (6 bases). The germline V and J ends were trimmed by 4 bases and 0 bases, with 15 bases remaining between them. The CDR3 covers 16 residues. Germline CDR1 and CDR2: SGHRS and YFSETQ. The CDR3 nucleotides read TGCGCCAGCAGCCAGGGGCGGGCGGCTAGCACAGATACGCAGTATTTT. Protein sequence: CASSQGRAASTDTQYF.

In this sample, this clonotype turned up a few times. The chain employs TRBV5-1 and TRBJ1-1; D gene ambiguous. CDR3 length equals 16 residues. Germline V gene sequence: CDR1 SGHRS, CDR2 YFSETQ. Trimming took 0 bases from V and 1 from J, leaving 13 bases between them. This chain's CDR3 is CASSLAVAQPNTEAFF. DNA for the CDR3: TGCGCCAGCAGCTTGGCCGTCGCACAGCCGAACACTGAAGCTTTCTTT.

V gene TRBV7-6 combines with J gene TRBJ2-5; possible D gene TRBD2, 6 bases. V was trimmed by 9 bases and J by 9 bases, leaving 17 bases between them. The CDR3 extends over 12 amino acids. Per the germline V gene, CDR1 is SGHVS and CDR2 is FNYEAQ. CDR3: CASSGGPGAQYF. CDR3 bases: TGTGCCAGTAGTGGGGGACCGGGGGCCCAGTACTTC.

V usage is TRBV20-1 and J usage is TRBJ1-5, with a possible D match to TRBD1 (6 bases). CDR1 and CDR2 (germline): DFQATT, SNEGSKA (reference sequence). The CDR3 runs 15 residues. V lost 3 bases, J lost 0 bases, and 12 bases lay in between. The CDR3 DNA reads TGCAGTGCTAGTCCGGGGGGCTATAGCAATCAGCCCCAGCATTTT. It translates to CSASPGGYSNQPQHF.

V gene TRBV19 combines with J gene TRBJ1-1; a possible D gene is TRBD1 (5 bases). The V gene lost 2 bases and the J gene lost 5 bases, with 15 bases spanning the gap. The length of the CDR3 is 15 residues. Germline CDR1 and CDR2: LNHDA and SQIVND (reference sequence). In nucleotides, the CDR3 is TGTGCCAGTAGTATAAGTATAGGGGATATGACTGAAGCTTTCTTT. It is translated as CASSISIGDMTEAFF.

V and J are TRBV7-3 and TRBJ2-7, with 9 bases that match TRBD1. This CDR3 has 14 residues. Looked up from germline, CDR1 is SGHTA and CDR2 is FQGTGA. The V gene end was trimmed by 5 bases and the J gene end by 6 bases; junction bases not matched to a gene: 8. The CDR3 region is CASSPGTGMAEQYF. In DNA form, the CDR3 reads TGTGCCAGCAGCCCAGGGACAGGGATGGCCGAGCAGTACTTC.

The chain has TRBV7-9 and TRBJ2-6; no firm D call. Germline CDR1 reads SEHNR; CDR2 reads FQNEAQ (reference sequence). The CDR3 contains 16 residues. Trimming took 4 bases from V and 4 from J, leaving 14 bases between them. DNA for the CDR3: TGTGCCAGCAGCTCAAATTTAGCTCTGGGGGCCAACGTCCTGACTTTC. This encodes CASSSNLALGANVLTF.

The chain uses TRBV6-6 and TRBJ1-1; possible D gene TRBD1, 6 bases. CDR1 is MNHNY, CDR2 SVGAGI, per germline (reference sequence). The CDR3 is 16 amino acids. V lost 5 bases and J 5 bases, leaving 21 bases between the germline ends. CDR3 residues: CASSTPRGGAYTEAFF. CDR3 DNA sequence: TGTGCCAGCAGTACCCCGCGGGGGGGCGCTTATACTGAAGCTTTCTTT.

The chain is built from TRBV5-1 and TRBJ2-7; TRBD1 or TRBD2 may be the D gene (5 bases each). CDR1 is SGHRS, CDR2 YFSETQ, per germline. Trimming left V 4 bases short and J 4 bases short, with 12 bases between. The CDR3 consists of 13 residues. The CDR3 DNA reads TGCGCCAGCAGCCGGGACGTTCCGTACGAGCAGTACTTC. Protein: CASSRDVPYEQYF.